A selection of T cell receptor beta chains follows, all from one sample in a study of T cell repertoires in cytomegalovirus infection. From the reads, TCRdb called clonotypes with MiXCR, one entry per CDR3 protein. The sample shows about 260,000 distinct CDR3 sequences, roughly 13% of them seen only once. The sample was PBMCs. The receptors were gathered from a human donor in good health (CMV status not recorded). Some clones in this sample may be carry-over from other donors' samples. Each CDR3 is given with its conserved first and last residue. The order of the fields is CDR3 protein, CDR3 DNA, D gene, V gene, clone size, J gene. D genes are given only for firm matches. Only part of the rows carry a size: once, few, many, or a class if the clone is expanded.

CASSSPGQGKNYGYTF	TGTGCCAGCAGTTCTCCGGGACAGGGAAAGAACTATGGCTACACCTTC	TRBD1	TRBV28	few	TRBJ1-2
CASSLVRKSNQPQHF	TGTGCCAGCAGTTTAGTCAGAAAAAGCAATCAGCCCCAGCATTTT	-	TRBV28	-	TRBJ1-5
CASTHGGDTQYF	TGTGCCAGCACCCACGGCGGGGATACGCAGTATTTT	-	TRBV6-1	many	TRBJ2-3
CASSYGAGGPTYNEQFF	TGTGCCAGCAGTTACGGGGCGGGGGGCCCAACCTACAATGAGCAGTTCTTC	TRBD2	TRBV6-6	-	TRBJ2-1
CASSLGRTGGSPLHF	TGTGCCAGCAGCTTAGGACGGACAGGGGGTTCACCCCTCCACTTT	TRBD1	TRBV7-2	few	TRBJ1-6
CASSLSALARTYEQYF	TGTGCCAGCAGTTTATCTGCTCTAGCGAGAACCTACGAGCAGTACTTC	-	TRBV27	-	TRBJ2-7
CATSERNTGELFF	TGTGCCACCAGTGAACGGAACACCGGGGAGCTGTTTTTT	-	TRBV24-1	-	TRBJ2-2
CASSLAAGSPLHF	TGTGCCAGCAGCTTAGCGGCGGGTTCACCCCTCCACTTT	-	TRBV7-7	many	TRBJ1-6
CASRDRANEQFF	TGTGCCAGCAGGGACAGAGCGAATGAGCAGTTCTTC	-	TRBV7-2	many	TRBJ2-1
CSAGGVGVTEAFF	TGCAGTGCTGGAGGGGTGGGGGTCACTGAAGCTTTCTTT	-	TRBV20-1	many	TRBJ1-1
CASSPRLALRYEQFF	TGTGCCAGCAGCCCGCGACTAGCGTTGAGGTATGAGCAGTTCTTC	TRBD2	TRBV7-9	-	TRBJ2-1
CASSPEGASNTEAFF	TGTGCCAGCTCACCAGAGGGGGCATCGAACACTGAAGCTTTCTTT	TRBD1	TRBV18	-	TRBJ1-1
CASSLPTSGSYEQYF	TGTGCCAGCAGCTTACCAACTTCGGGCTCCTACGAGCAGTACTTC	-	TRBV28	many	TRBJ2-7
CSAETPDRVVGYTF	TGCAGTGCTGAAACCCCCGACAGGGTGGTTGGCTACACCTTC	TRBD1	TRBV20-1	-	TRBJ1-2
CATSDLADRDVQETQYF	TGTGCCACCAGTGATCTGGCGGACAGGGATGTCCAAGAGACCCAGTACTTC	TRBD1	TRBV24-1	-	TRBJ2-5
CASSLGEGDPGYNEQFF	TGTGCCAGCAGCTTAGGGGAGGGGGATCCCGGTTACAATGAGCAGTTCTTC	-	TRBV7-2	many	TRBJ2-1
CASSSRTGNSNQPQHF	TGTGCCAGCAGTTCCCGGACAGGAAATAGCAATCAGCCCCAGCATTTT	TRBD1	TRBV6-2/TRBV6-3	many	TRBJ1-5
CASSWTPGQGANEQFF	TGTGCCAGCAGTTGGACGCCGGGACAGGGGGCGAATGAGCAGTTCTTC	TRBD1	TRBV7-2	many	TRBJ2-1
CAGSLGGNSPLHF	TGTGCCGGCAGCTTAGGGGGTAATTCACCCCTCCACTTT	-	TRBV7-3	-	TRBJ1-6
CASLPGPPRGTEAFF	TGTGCCAGCCTCCCCGGGCCGCCTAGGGGCACTGAAGCTTTCTTT	-	TRBV19	-	TRBJ1-1
CASTTGAGVYNEQFF	TGTGCCAGCACCACGGGGGCGGGGGTATACAATGAGCAGTTCTTC	-	TRBV2	many	TRBJ2-1
CASSLGPSGNTIYF	TGTGCCAGCAGCTTGGGACCCTCTGGAAACACCATATATTTT	-	TRBV5-4	many	TRBJ1-3
CASSLIPTGAVTVEAQYF	TGTGCCAGCAGCTTAATTCCGACGGGGGCTGTAACCGTGGAAGCGCAGTACTTC	-	TRBV7-3	many	TRBJ2-7
CSVSGRGNTEAFF	TGCAGCGTTTCAGGAAGGGGAAACACTGAAGCTTTCTTT	-	TRBV29-1	-	TRBJ1-1